These 22 T cell receptor beta chains originate from one sample sequenced in a study of neurological immune-mediated disorders. Using its own MiXCR run on the 5' RACE reads, TCRdb lists one record per CDR3 protein. This table has some 57,000 distinct CDR3 sequences, 4% to 6% appearing once. Sequences were obtained from PBMCs. These receptors were obtained from a woman in her forties or fifties with multiple sclerosis.

This clonotype has a count of ten or more. This sequence joins TRBV5-1 and TRBJ2-2; D gene unclear. Germline V gene data show CDR1 as SGHRS and CDR2 as YFSETQ. There are 12 residues in the CDR3. Trimming cost V 0 bases and J 8 bases, with 5 bases left between them. CDR3 nucleotide sequence: TGCGCCAGCAGCTTGGAGACGGGGGAGCTGTTTTTT. It is translated as CASSLETGELFF.

The V gene is TRBV12-3 or TRBV12-4, the J gene TRBJ1-2; D not certain. The CDR3 spans 15 residues. With 5 bases removed from V and 3 bases from J, the gap between germline ends came to 16 bases. Written as DNA, the CDR3 is TGTGCCAGCAGTCAAAGGAATCAAACCGACTATGGCTACACCTTC. Translation gives CASSQRNQTDYGYTF.

This rearrangement joins TRBV7-9 to TRBJ2-1, with D perhaps TRBD1 or TRBD2 (5 bases each). CDR1 is SEHNR, CDR2 FQNEAQ, per germline (reference sequence). V lost 2 bases, J lost 15 bases, and 14 bases lay in between. There are 12 residues in the CDR3. The CDR3 is CASSLNFKGRFF. In DNA, the CDR3 is TGTGCCAGCAGCTTAAATTTCAAGGGACGGTTCTTC.

This clonotype was recorded at least ten times. The chain joins TRBV4-3 to TRBJ2-1, with 7 bases that match TRBD1. The CDR3 spans 16 residues. The J segment lost 2 bases and the V segment lost 0 bases, leaving 4 bases of the junction unmatched. Looked up from germline, CDR1 is LGHNA and CDR2 is YSLEER. The CDR3 DNA reads as TGCGCCAGCAGCCAAGATCAGGGGGACCCCTACAATGAGCAGTTCTTC. This encodes CASSQDQGDPYNEQFF.

There are many counts of this clonotype. CDR3 amino acids: CASTSRSGRGNEQFF. For the CDR3, the DNA is TGTGCCAGCACCTCTAGGAGCGGCCGTGGCAATGAGCAGTTCTTC. This chain joins TRBV6-2 or TRBV6-3 and TRBJ2-1, with D possibly TRBD2 on 5 matching bases. The germline CDR1 and CDR2 sequences are MNHEY and SVGEGT. V gave up 7 bases and J gave up 6 bases, with 19 bases separating them. The CDR3 sequence is 15 residues long.

This clonotype occurred many times. The V gene is TRBV7-6, the J gene TRBJ1-4; D gene unclear. Deletions cut 1 base from V and 5 bases from J, with 8 bases between. The CDR3 spans 14 residues. CDR1 and CDR2 from the germline V gene are SGHVS and FNYEAQ. The CDR3 sequence is CASSLDSANEKLFF. DNA of the CDR3: TGTGCCAGCAGCTTAGACAGTGCAAATGAAAAACTGTTTTTT.

This clonotype was counted ten times or more. This sequence joins TRBV3-1 and TRBJ2-5; D is ambiguous. CDR3 length: 12 residues. The germline V and J ends were trimmed by 0 bases and 2 bases, with 1 base remaining between them. Germline CDR1 and CDR2: LGHDT and YNNKEL (reference sequence). CDR3 DNA sequence: TGTGCCAGCAGCCAAGATCAAGAGACCCAGTACTTC. It is translated as CASSQDQETQYF.

This clonotype has at least ten counts. The V call is TRBV6-5, the J call TRBJ2-3; 8 bases line up with TRBD1. V was pared by 5 bases and J by 8 bases, with 12 bases of the junction left unmatched. The CDR3 consists of 15 residues. Germline CDR1 MNHEY, CDR2 SVGAGI. The CDR3 DNA reads TGTGCCAGCAGTCAACCAGGCCAGGGGGCCGCTACGCAGTATTTT. Its protein is CASSQPGQGAATQYF.

This clonotype was observed at least ten times. The V gene is TRBV7-8, the J gene TRBJ2-1, with TRBD2 identical over 7 bases. Trimming at V came to 6 bases and at J to 10 bases, leaving 3 bases not matched to a gene. The V gene's germline CDR1 is SGHVS and CDR2 FQNEAQ. CDR3 size: 11 residues. The CDR3 nucleotides read TGTGCCAGCAGAAATAGCGGGGAGCAGTTCTTC. Translated, it gives CASRNSGEQFF.

This clonotype was found many times. The V and J genes are TRBV12-3 or TRBV12-4 and TRBJ1-1; unclear D gene. This CDR3 comprises 16 residues. V lost 6 bases to trimming and J lost 0 bases, with 17 bases between them. This chain's CDR3 is CASSVGAGYLNTEAFF. CDR3 nucleotide sequence: TGTGCCAGCAGCGTTGGTGCGGGATACTTGAACACTGAAGCTTTCTTT.

This clonotype showed up many times. The V call is TRBV7-8, the J call TRBJ2-3; tentative D call: TRBD1 (5 bases). The CDR3 covers 13 residues. Germline loops: CDR1 SGHVS, CDR2 FQNEAQ. The V gene lost 3 bases and the J gene lost 4 bases, with 8 bases spanning the gap. CDR3 sequence: CASSFTGSDTQYF. CDR3 coding DNA: TGTGCCAGCAGCTTCACAGGTTCAGATACGCAGTATTTT.

This clonotype was counted many times. CDR3 coding DNA: TGCAGTGCTCGGGACAGCAATAATTCACCCCTCCACTTT. Translating it yields CSARDSNNSPLHF. The V and J genes are TRBV20-1 and TRBJ1-6; TRBD1 aligns across 7 bases. The CDR3 extends over 13 amino acids. From germline, CDR1 is DFQATT and CDR2 SNEGSKA (reference sequence). After removal of 5 bases from V and 5 bases from J, the junction contained 3 bases not matched to a gene.

The sample holds many counts of this clonotype. This rearrangement joins TRBV29-1 to TRBJ1-1; 8 nucleotides align to TRBD1. The CDR3 length is 11 residues. CDR1 is SQVTM, CDR2 ANQGSEA, per germline. CDR3 nucleotide sequence: TGCAGTCATCAGGGGGCCACTGAAGCTTTCTTT. Amino acids: CSHQGATEAFF. Full variable domain (outside the CDR3, taken from reference TRBV29-1 and TRBJ1-1): SAVISQKPSRDICQRGTSLTIQCQVDSQVTMMFWYRQQPGQSLTLIATANQGSEATYESGFVIDKFPISRPNLTFSTLTVSNMSPEDSSIYLCSHQGATEAFFGQGTRLTVV.

This clonotype was counted between two and nine times. This sequence joins TRBV20-1 and TRBJ2-1; TRBD2 matches at 9 bases. This CDR3 has 14 amino acids. Germline V CDR1 and CDR2: DFQATT, SNEGSKA (reference sequence). The J segment lost 9 bases and the V segment lost 1 base, leaving 7 bases of the junction unmatched. The CDR3 sequence is CSARAAGGFGEQFF. In nucleotides, the CDR3 is TGCAGTGCTAGAGCTGCGGGGGGGTTTGGTGAGCAGTTCTTC.

In its sample, this clonotype was seen many times. The V and J genes are TRBV20-1 and TRBJ2-1; unclear D gene. V was cut by 6 bases and J by 7 bases, with 22 bases left in between. Germline V CDR1 and CDR2: DFQATT, SNEGSKA (reference sequence). The CDR3 is 15 residues long. CDR3 DNA: TGCAGTGCCACGGGCCTGTTACCCGTGCGGAATGAGCAGTTCTTC. Amino acids: CSATGLLPVRNEQFF.

This clonotype showed up many times. V usage is TRBV5-5 and J usage is TRBJ2-3; D ambiguous. This CDR3 is 14 amino acids long. Trimming removed 3 bases from V and 0 bases from J, with 8 bases in between. Germline-derived CDR1 and CDR2 are SGHKS and YYEKEE (reference sequence). The CDR3 sequence is CASSYRLSTDTQYF. CDR3 sequence (DNA): TGTGCCAGCAGCTATAGACTCAGCACAGATACGCAGTATTTT.

This clonotype was found many times. The chain carries TRBV29-1 and TRBJ1-4, with 7 bases that match TRBD1. The CDR3 is 14 residues long. V was clipped by 6 bases and J by 4 bases; unmatched bases: 8. Germline V lookup: CDR1 SQVTM, CDR2 ANQGSEA. The CDR3 here is CSVSTGSGNEKLFF. The CDR3 nucleotides read TGCAGCGTGTCGACAGGGAGTGGTAATGAAAAACTGTTTTTT.

This clonotype was counted many times. The CDR3 here is CASSRTDLSYEQYF. CDR3 nucleotide sequence: TGTGCCAGCAGTCGGACGGATCTATCCTACGAGCAGTACTTC. The chain links TRBV28 to TRBJ2-7; D call uncertain. CDR1 and CDR2 from the germline V gene are MDHEN and SYDVKM. Trimming pared 5 bases from V and 1 base from J, leaving 12 bases between. CDR3 length: 14 residues. Drawing the rest from reference TRBV28 and TRBJ2-7, the complete variable domain is DVKVTQSSRYLVKRTGEKVFLECVQDMDHENMFWYRQDPGLGLRLIYFSYDVKMKEKGDIPEGYSVSREKKERFSLILESASTNQTSMYLCASSRTDLSYEQYFGPGTRLTVT.

This clonotype was counted many times. The chain joins TRBV6-5 to TRBJ1-2, with D hard to call. CDR1 is MNHEY, CDR2 SVGAGI, per germline. The CDR3 contains 13 residues. Trimming removed 6 bases from V and 1 base from J, with 9 bases in between. CDR3 sequence (DNA): TGTGCCAGCAGACAAACTGTTAACTATGGCTACACCTTC. Translation gives CASRQTVNYGYTF.

This clonotype was recorded at least ten times. The chain uses TRBV5-1 and TRBJ2-5; the D gene is possibly TRBD1 (5 bases). V lost 0 bases, J lost 7 bases, and 10 bases lay in between. Germline CDR1 SGHRS, CDR2 YFSETQ. The length of the CDR3 is 13 residues. The chain's CDR3 is CASSLAGYSTQYF. CDR3 nucleotides: TGCGCCAGCAGCTTGGCAGGGTATTCGACCCAGTACTTC. Full variable domain (missing parts from reference TRBV5-1 and TRBJ2-5): KAGVTQTPRYLIKTRGQQVTLSCSPISGHRSVSWYQQTPGQGLQFLFEYFSETQRNKGNFPGRFSGRQFSNSRSEMNVSTLELGDSALYLCASSLAGYSTQYFGPGTRLLVL.

This clonotype was counted many times. The junction does not match germline at one end; this may be a read error. The chain has TRBV7-7 and TRBJ2-2; D possibly corresponds to TRBD2 (5 bases). This CDR3 is built from 13 residues. Germline CDR1 reads SSHAT; CDR2 reads FNYEAQ (reference sequence). CDR3 loop: CASSGTSSGELFF. CDR3 nucleotide sequence: TGTGCTAGCAGCGGTACTAGTAGCGGGGAGCTGTTTTTT.

This clonotype was seen many times. The V gene is TRBV12-3 or TRBV12-4, the J gene TRBJ1-2; D gene uncertain. With 3 bases removed from V and 1 base from J, the gap between germline ends came to 9 bases. This CDR3 has 14 residues. In nucleotides, the CDR3 is TGTGCCAGCAGTTTCCGAAGATATAACTATGGCTACACCTTC. Encoded protein: CASSFRRYNYGYTF.